This passage covers 23 T cell receptor beta chains from one sample sequenced in a study of CD8 T cells in Susac syndrome. An input of about 0.5 to 1 ug of RNA was subjected to reverse transcription using random hexamers. TCRdb re-called the immunoSEQ multiplex PCR reads with MiXCR, one entry per CDR3 protein. Here the sample spans 150,000 to 190,000 distinct CDR3 sequences, around 96% being singletons. Sequencing was performed on CD4+ T cells from PBMCs. The receptors were sampled from a human donor with Susac syndrome.

The count of this clonotype is one. This chain connects TRBV14 to TRBJ2-1; 8 bases line up with TRBD2. The CDR3 has 17 amino acids. V lost 5 bases, J lost 0 bases, and 9 bases stayed unmatched. Germline V gene data show CDR1 as SGHDN and CDR2 as FVKESK. CDR3 nucleotides: TGTGCCAGCAGCTCCCGGCGGGGGGCGAGCTCCTACAATGAGCAGTTCTTC. It translates to CASSSRRGASSYNEQFF.

The V gene is TRBV6-5, the J gene TRBJ1-1; maybe TRBD1 (6 bases). The ends were cut back, 1 base at V and 3 bases at J, with 12 bases in the middle. CDR3 length: 15 residues. Germline values: CDR1 MNHEY, CDR2 SVGAGI. CDR3 residues: CASSYLGQGYTEAFF. The CDR3 nucleotides are TGTGCCAGCAGTTACTTGGGGCAGGGGTACACTGAAGCTTTCTTT.

The chain joins TRBV7-2 to TRBJ2-2; tentatively, D is TRBD1 or TRBD2 (5 bases each). V lost 5 bases, J lost 2 bases, and 15 bases lay in between. Germline loops: CDR1 SGHTA, CDR2 FQGNSA. There are 16 residues in the CDR3. The CDR3 DNA reads TGTGCCAGCAGCCAAGGGACGCCAAGAAACACCGGGGAGCTGTTTTTT. Translation gives CASSQGTPRNTGELFF.

This rearrangement joins TRBV5-1 to TRBJ2-3, with a weak D call TRBD1 (6 bases). Trimming removed 0 bases at V and 2 bases at J, with 13 bases between. Per germline, CDR1 SGHRS and CDR2 YFSETQ. The CDR3 consists of 16 residues. This CDR3 reads CASSLAQGSVTDTQYF. The CDR3 coding sequence is TGCGCCAGCAGCTTGGCCCAGGGGAGTGTCACAGATACGCAGTATTTT.

J is TRBJ2-1 and V is TRBV7-2; 7 nucleotides agree with TRBD2. Germline V CDR1 and CDR2: SGHTA, FQGNSA. The CDR3 is 12 amino acids. V gave up 5 bases and J gave up 8 bases; unmatched junction bases: 3. The CDR3 loop is CASSRLADEQFF. DNA of the CDR3: TGTGCCAGCAGCCGCCTAGCGGATGAGCAGTTCTTC.

The CDR3 reads CASSSRPGAGELFF. CDR3 DNA sequence: TGTGCCAGCAGCTCAAGGCCCGGGGCCGGGGAGCTGTTTTTT. The chain joins TRBV11-2 to TRBJ2-2; D is perhaps TRBD2 (5 bases). V was clipped by 4 bases and J by 6 bases, with 12 bases between them. The CDR3 has 14 amino acids. The germline V gene encodes CDR1 SGHAT and CDR2 FQNNGV.

The gene calls are TRBV3-1 and TRBJ1-5; D gene ambiguous. Germline CDR1 reads LGHDT; CDR2 reads YNNKEL (reference sequence). CDR3 size: 15 residues. V lost 4 bases to trimming and J lost 1 base, with 11 bases between them. CDR3 in DNA: TGTGCCAGCAGCCGTGGCAGCTCAAGCAATCAGCCCCAGCATTTT. Protein sequence: CASSRGSSSNQPQHF.

This clonotype showed up just a few times. The V gene is TRBV3-1, the J gene TRBJ1-2; no firm D call. Looked up from germline, CDR1 is LGHDT and CDR2 is YNNKEL (reference sequence). V dropped 0 bases and J dropped 2 bases, with 7 bases sitting between them. The CDR3 consists of 14 residues. CDR3 sequence: CASSQDVGNYGYTF. The CDR3 DNA is TGTGCCAGCAGCCAAGATGTGGGCAACTATGGCTACACCTTC.

CDR3 nucleotides: TGTGCCACCAGCAGTGAAGAGACCCAGTACTTC. Protein: CATSSEETQYF. V and J are TRBV15 and TRBJ2-5; D call uncertain. V dropped 3 bases and J dropped 3 bases, with 2 bases sitting between them. Looked up from germline, CDR1 is LNHNV and CDR2 is YYDKDF (reference sequence). The length of the CDR3 is 11 residues.

The chain joins TRBV25-1 to TRBJ1-1; D is ambiguous. Germline CDR1 and CDR2: MGHDK and SYGVNS. The CDR3 is made up of 16 amino acids. V lost 1 base, J lost 4 bases, and 16 bases lay in between. The DNA of the CDR3 is TGTGCCAGCAGTGAATCTGGAGGGTTCTCTGGCACTGAAGCTTTCTTT. It translates to CASSESGGFSGTEAFF.

Only one count was recorded for this clonotype. V usage is TRBV10-3 and J usage is TRBJ1-2; D ambiguous. CDR3 size: 12 residues. Germline CDR1 is ENHRY and CDR2 is SYGVKD. V lost 7 bases, J lost 6 bases, and 12 bases lay in between. CDR3 protein: CAITRNGDGYTF. The CDR3 DNA reads as TGTGCCATCACCCGGAACGGAGATGGCTACACCTTC.

V gene TRBV12-3 or TRBV12-4 combines with J gene TRBJ2-2; tentatively, D is TRBD2 (6 bases). Trimming left V 6 bases short and J 0 bases short, with 17 bases between. The CDR3 spans 17 residues. The CDR3: CASSPEEGSSNTGELFF. In nucleotides, the CDR3 is TGTGCCAGCAGCCCCGAGGAGGGCTCCTCGAACACCGGGGAGCTGTTTTTT.

The chain couples TRBV5-1 to TRBJ2-5; D uncertain. The ends were cut back, 0 bases at V and 0 bases at J, with 6 bases in the middle. The CDR3 has 14 amino acids. Per germline, CDR1 SGHRS and CDR2 YFSETQ. The CDR3 DNA is TGCGCCAGCAGCTTGGAGGGCTACCAAGAGACCCAGTACTTC. Translated, it gives CASSLEGYQETQYF. Full variable domain (outside the CDR3, taken from reference TRBV5-1 and TRBJ2-5): KAGVTQTPRYLIKTRGQQVTLSCSPISGHRSVSWYQQTPGQGLQFLFEYFSETQRNKGNFPGRFSGRQFSNSRSEMNVSTLELGDSALYLCASSLEGYQETQYFGPGTRLLVL.

The chain joins TRBV29-1 to TRBJ1-2; 9 bases match TRBD1. The CDR3 is 16 residues long. The germline V gene has CDR1 SQVTM and CDR2 ANQGSEA. J lost 2 bases, V lost 6 bases, and 13 bases had no gene match. The CDR3 DNA sequence: TGCAGCGTAGCCCCCCGGGACAGGGTTTCGAACTATGGCTACACCTTC. Amino acid sequence: CSVAPRDRVSNYGYTF.

This chain uses TRBV12-3 or TRBV12-4 with TRBJ2-5, with 7 bases identical to TRBD2. Germline trimming cut 0 bases from V and 4 bases from J; bases unmatched to any gene: 2. The CDR3 runs to 14 residues. CDR3 amino acids: CASSLAGGVETQYF. The CDR3 region has the DNA TGTGCCAGCAGTTTAGCGGGGGGGGTAGAGACCCAGTACTTC.

CDR3 bases: TGTGCCAGCAGTTTATGGCGGGGACAGGGTAATTCACCCCTCCACTTT. Translating it yields CASSLWRGQGNSPLHF. The chain has TRBV28 and TRBJ1-6, with 9 nucleotides matching TRBD1. The CDR3 consists of 16 residues. Germline V gene lookup returns CDR1 MDHEN and CDR2 SYDVKM. The junction had 3 bases not matched to a gene; V was cut back by 0 bases and J by 6 bases. The full variable domain, rest sourced from reference TRBV28 and TRBJ1-6, is DVKVTQSSRYLVKRTGEKVFLECVQDMDHENMFWYRQDPGLGLRLIYFSYDVKMKEKGDIPEGYSVSREKKERFSLILESASTNQTSMYLCASSLWRGQGNSPLHFGNGTRLTVT.

Written as DNA, the CDR3 is TGTGCCACCAGCAGAGATCCCGGAGGTTGGGGAGGGGGCACCAAAAACATTCAGTACTTC. Protein sequence: CATSRDPGGWGGGTKNIQYF. The chain carries TRBV15 and TRBJ2-4, with D perhaps assigned TRBD1 or TRBD2 (7 bases each). This CDR3 has 20 amino acids. Between the trimmed V and J ends, which lost 0 bases and 2 bases, there was a span of 23 bases. From germline, CDR1 is LNHNV and CDR2 YYDKDF (reference sequence). The complete variable domain, with remaining parts taken from reference TRBV15 and TRBJ2-4, reads DAMVIQNPRYQVTQFGKPVTLSCSQTLNHNVMYWYQQKSSQAPKLLFHYYDKDFNNEADTPDNFQSRRPNTSFCFLDIRSPGLGDTAMYLCATSRDPGGWGGGTKNIQYFGAGTRLSVL.

The chain couples TRBV14 to TRBJ2-3, with 7 bases matching TRBD2. The ends lost 4 bases at V and 2 bases at J; junction bases unmatched: 12. The CDR3 has 17 amino acids. Germline lookup yields CDR1 SGHDN and CDR2 FVKESK. CDR3 protein: CASSRLVTGGATDTQYF. For the CDR3, the DNA is TGTGCCAGCAGCCGCCTCGTGACGGGGGGTGCCACAGATACGCAGTATTTT.

This chain uses TRBV7-9 with TRBJ1-3; D might be TRBD1 (5 bases). Looked up from germline, CDR1 is SEHNR and CDR2 is FQNEAQ (reference sequence). With 4 bases removed from V and 0 bases from J, the gap between germline ends came to 13 bases. This CDR3 comprises 16 residues. The CDR3 DNA is TGTGCCAGCAGCTCAAGACCGACAGTCTCTGGAAACACCATATATTTT. Translating it yields CASSSRPTVSGNTIYF.

The rearrangement joins TRBV6-6 to TRBJ1-2, with D perhaps TRBD1 (6 bases). Trimming took 7 bases from V and 13 from J, leaving 16 bases between them. Germline CDR1 MNHNY, CDR2 SVGAGI (reference sequence). The CDR3 contains 11 residues. This CDR3 is CASTNQGTVTF. The CDR3 bases are TGTGCCAGCACGAACCAGGGGACCGTCACCTTC.

This clonotype was observed once. This chain uses TRBV6-5 with TRBJ2-6, with D perhaps matching TRBD1 (5 bases). The germline V gene encodes CDR1 MNHEY and CDR2 SVGAGI. The CDR3 totals 17 residues. V lost 2 bases and J lost 0, with 11 bases in between. In DNA, the CDR3 is TGTGCCAGCAGTTACACTACAGGCAACTCTGGGGCCAACGTCCTGACTTTC. Its translation: CASSYTTGNSGANVLTF.

The rearrangement links TRBV5-4 to TRBJ2-7, with D possibly matching TRBD2 (5 bases). Per the germline V gene, CDR1 is SGHNT and CDR2 is YYREEE (reference sequence). V was clipped by 0 bases and J by 3 bases, with 10 bases between them. CDR3 size: 14 residues. Written as DNA, the CDR3 is TGTGCCAGCAGCTTGGGGGCGGAGGACTACGAGCAGTACTTC. Translated: CASSLGAEDYEQYF.

The genes are TRBV28 and TRBJ2-5, with D possibly TRBD1 on 6 matching bases. Trimming left V 5 bases short and J 10 bases short, with 11 bases between. CDR3 size: 11 residues. CDR1 and CDR2 (germline): MDHEN, SYDVKM. The CDR3 DNA follows: TGTGCCAGCAGTCCACAGGGAAGCCAGTACTTC. Amino acids: CASSPQGSQYF. Variable domain in full (rest from reference TRBV28 and TRBJ2-5): DVKVTQSSRYLVKRTGEKVFLECVQDMDHENMFWYRQDPGLGLRLIYFSYDVKMKEKGDIPEGYSVSREKKERFSLILESASTNQTSMYLCASSPQGSQYFGPGTRLLVL.